Below, 26 T cell receptor beta chains from the same sample are listed, as sequenced in a study of blood T cell repertoires in COVID-19. The method was immunoSEQ multiplex PCR; TCRdb's version includes in-frame clones alone and lacks a portion of them. The sample gives 170,000 or so clones, 65% to 90% of which show up once; about 9.6% is in the top ten. The sequenced material came from peripheral blood. These receptors all come from a man aged 45-65 years with active or convalescent COVID-19.

This chain uses TRBV5-1 with TRBJ2-1, with 7 nucleotides matching TRBD2. V dropped 0 bases and J dropped 1; count of bases not matched to a gene: 13. CDR1 is SGHRS and CDR2 is YFSETQ in the germline V gene. The CDR3 contains 19 residues. CDR3 nucleotide sequence: TGCGCCAGCAGCTTGGTAGGGGACTTGGCGGGACTATCCTACAATGAGCAGTTCTTC. It is translated as CASSLVGDLAGLSYNEQFF.

The genes are TRBV7-2 and TRBJ2-5; 10 bases map to TRBD2. The length of the CDR3 is 18 residues. V was pared by 3 bases and J by 1 base, with 11 bases of the junction left unmatched. Germline V gene sequence: CDR1 SGHTA, CDR2 FQGNSA. CDR3 in amino acids: CASSLGPGLAQLQETQYF. The CDR3 nucleotides are TGTGCCAGCAGCTTGGGACCGGGACTAGCGCAACTCCAAGAGACCCAGTACTTC.

This rearrangement joins TRBV24-1 to TRBJ1-2; tentative D call: TRBD1 (6 bases). The CDR3 runs to 14 residues. Germline loops: CDR1 KGHDR, CDR2 SFDVKD. V was shortened by 2 bases and J by 6 bases, with 12 bases between the two germline ends. CDR3 protein: CATSDSNRDHGYTF. CDR3 nucleotides: TGTGCCACCAGTGATTCAAACAGGGATCATGGCTACACCTTC.

This sequence joins TRBV19 and TRBJ1-1; 7 bases fit TRBD1. This CDR3 region has 14 residues. Per the germline V gene, CDR1 is LNHDA and CDR2 is SQIVND (reference sequence). After removal of 6 bases from V and 3 bases from J, the junction contained 7 bases not matched to a gene. The CDR3 nucleotides read TGTGCCAGTAGCGGACAGGTCCAAGACACTGAAGCTTTCTTT. As protein: CASSGQVQDTEAFF.

This rearrangement joins TRBV6-5 to TRBJ1-2; 7 bases are shared with TRBD1. V shed 0 bases, J shed 6 bases, and the junction held 4 bases outside the gene matches. This CDR3 is 14 amino acids long. The germline V gene encodes CDR1 MNHEY and CDR2 SVGAGI. CDR3 protein: CASSYSGRGDGYTF. CDR3 in DNA: TGTGCCAGCAGTTACTCGGGCAGGGGGGATGGCTACACCTTC.

This chain uses TRBV4-3 with TRBJ2-7; 8 nucleotides match TRBD1. The CDR3 has 15 amino acids. V lost 0 bases and J lost 7; bases outside the gene matches: 8. Per the germline V gene, CDR1 is LGHNA and CDR2 is YSLEER. The CDR3 protein is CASSQEPGTGSEQYF. CDR3 coding DNA: TGCGCCAGCAGCCAAGAGCCCGGGACAGGATCGGAGCAGTACTTC.

The chain joins TRBV27 to TRBJ2-1, with 9 bases lining up with TRBD1. Germline values: CDR1 MNHEY, CDR2 SMNVEV (reference sequence). This CDR3 is 16 amino acids long. J gave up 5 bases and V 6 bases, and 11 bases lay outside the gene matches. The CDR3 DNA reads as TGTGCCAGCAGCGCTCGGACAGGGGAAAACAACAATGAGCAGTTCTTC. Amino acid sequence: CASSARTGENNNEQFF.

CDR3: CASSDGQGVDEQFF. CDR3 bases: TGTGCCAGCAGTGACGGACAGGGGGTTGATGAGCAGTTCTTC. The chain has TRBV25-1 and TRBJ2-1; 10 bases line up with TRBD1. The V gene end was trimmed by 3 bases and the J gene end by 8 bases; junction bases not matched to a gene: 4. Germline V gives CDR1 MGHDK, CDR2 SYGVNS. The CDR3 totals 14 residues.

The V and J genes are TRBV6-1 and TRBJ2-3; TRBD1 is a possible D gene (6 bases). Trimming stripped 4 bases from V and 2 bases from J, with 16 bases between. This CDR3 is 16 amino acids long. Germline CDR1 is MNHNS and CDR2 is SASEGT. CDR3 residues: CASSVSSQGITDTQYF. CDR3 DNA sequence: TGTGCCAGCAGTGTGAGCTCCCAGGGGATCACAGATACGCAGTATTTT.

This chain connects TRBV28 to TRBJ1-2; 9 bases map to TRBD1. Germline V gene lookup returns CDR1 MDHEN and CDR2 SYDVKM. V shed 9 bases, J shed 4 bases, and the junction held 15 bases outside the gene matches. The CDR3 runs to 16 residues. CDR3 coding DNA: TGTGCCAGTACAAAAAAGGGACAGGGAGGCCGCTATGGCTACACCTTC. Its protein is CASTKKGQGGRYGYTF.

This rearrangement joins TRBV4-3 to TRBJ1-6; 9 bases align to TRBD1. The CDR3 totals 16 residues. Germline V gene data show CDR1 as LGHNA and CDR2 as YSLEER. Trimming took 2 bases from V and 7 from J; bases not matched to a gene: 6. DNA for the CDR3: TGCGCCAGCAGCCAACGCGCCGGGACAGGGAATTCACCCCTCCACTTT. It codes for CASSQRAGTGNSPLHF.

A single count supports this clone. The chain carries TRBV18 and TRBJ1-1, with 9 bases matching TRBD1. V was pared by 6 bases and J by 4 bases, with 3 bases of the junction left unmatched. Germline values: CDR1 KGHSH, CDR2 LQKENI. The CDR3 is 13 amino acids. CDR3 loop: CASSATGGTEAFF. The CDR3 bases are TGTGCCAGCTCTGCGACAGGGGGCACTGAAGCTTTCTTT.

The gene calls are TRBV19 and TRBJ1-1, with D maybe TRBD1 (6 bases). V lost 3 bases to trimming and J lost 4 bases, with 12 bases between them. The CDR3 loop spans 14 amino acids. CDR1 is LNHDA and CDR2 is SQIVND in the germline V gene (reference sequence). CDR3 sequence (DNA): TGTGCCAGTAGTATTGGAGGGGGGGGCACTGAAGCTTTCTTT. This encodes CASSIGGGGTEAFF.

The rearrangement uses TRBV18 and TRBJ2-7; TRBD2 matches at 7 bases. The ends lost 6 bases at V and 7 bases at J; junction bases unmatched: 15. This CDR3 is 15 amino acids long. The germline gives CDR1 KGHSH, CDR2 LQKENI. CDR3 nucleotides: TGTGCCAGCTCTCCTGGCGGGGGATATCTGGGAGAGCAGTACTTC. Its translation is CASSPGGGYLGEQYF.

This clone was seen once. This rearrangement joins TRBV3-1 (or the pseudogene TRBV3-2) to TRBJ1-4; D unclear. This CDR3 spans 15 amino acids. V shed 5 bases and J shed 0 bases, with 10 bases lying between them. The V gene's germline CDR1 is LGHDT and CDR2 YNNKEL (reference sequence). As DNA, the CDR3 is TGTGCCAGCAGCTCTGGAGTTGCAACTAATGAAAAACTGTTTTTT. Protein sequence: CASSSGVATNEKLFF.

This clone has just one count. The J gene is TRBJ2-1, the V gene TRBV18, with a tentative D call TRBD2 (7 bases). Germline CDR1 reads KGHSH; CDR2 reads LQKENI. V was shortened by 3 bases and J by 2 bases, with 11 bases between the two germline ends. The CDR3 covers 15 residues. The CDR3 reads CASSPQGRAYNEQFF. As DNA, the CDR3 is TGTGCCAGCTCACCGCAGGGGAGGGCCTACAATGAGCAGTTCTTC.

The rearrangement links TRBV29-1 to TRBJ1-3; D possibly corresponds to TRBD1 (5 bases). CDR3 size: 12 residues. Germline-derived CDR1 and CDR2 are SQVTM and ANQGSEA. V was clipped by 7 bases and J by 4 bases, with 11 bases between them. CDR3 sequence: CSGRGSGNTIYF. CDR3 bases: TGCAGCGGGAGGGGTTCAGGAAACACCATATATTTT.

CDR3 in amino acids: CASSSDYLPYNEQFF. CDR3 nucleotides: TGTGCCAGCAGCTCCGACTACCTACCATACAATGAGCAGTTCTTC. The chain carries TRBV7-2 and TRBJ2-1; D possibly corresponds to TRBD2 (5 bases). The V gene lost 4 bases and the J gene lost 4 bases, with 14 bases spanning the gap. Germline V gives CDR1 SGHTA, CDR2 FQGNSA. The CDR3 runs 15 residues.

The chain links TRBV7-9 to TRBJ1-1; D uncertain. Trimming took off 5 bases at V and 4 bases at J, with 17 bases between the two ends. CDR1 SEHNR and CDR2 FQNEAQ come from the germline V gene (reference sequence). The CDR3 covers 15 residues. The CDR3: CASSLMSGSGTEAFF. In DNA, the CDR3 is TGTGCCAGCAGCCTTATGTCTGGGTCGGGCACTGAAGCTTTCTTT. The full variable domain, completed using reference TRBV7-9 and TRBJ1-1, is DTGVSQNPRHKITKRGQNVTFRCDPISEHNRLYWYRQTLGQGPEFLTYFQNEAQLEKSRLLSDRFSAERPKGSFSTLEIQRTEQGDSAMYLCASSLMSGSGTEAFFGQGTRLTVV.

The chain couples TRBV7-9 to TRBJ1-1, with 9 positions matching TRBD1. Germline CDR1 reads SEHNR; CDR2 reads FQNEAQ (reference sequence). After removal of 5 bases from V and 0 bases from J, the junction contained 7 bases not matched to a gene. CDR3 size: 16 residues. As DNA, the CDR3 is TGTGCCAGCAGCCTTACCGGGACAGGGCTGAACACTGAAGCTTTCTTT. Its protein is CASSLTGTGLNTEAFF. Full variable domain (remainder filled in from reference TRBV7-9 and TRBJ1-1): DTGVSQNPRHKITKRGQNVTFRCDPISEHNRLYWYRQTLGQGPEFLTYFQNEAQLEKSRLLSDRFSAERPKGSFSTLEIQRTEQGDSAMYLCASSLTGTGLNTEAFFGQGTRLTVV.

The V gene is TRBV5-4, the J gene TRBJ2-5; 9 bases are a match to TRBD1. The CDR3 runs 16 residues. V lost 3 bases and J lost 3; bases outside the gene matches: 9. The germline V gene has CDR1 SGHNT and CDR2 YYREEE (reference sequence). The CDR3, as DNA: TGTGCCAGCAGCTCTGGATTGGGACAGGGTGAAGAGACCCAGTACTTC. Protein sequence: CASSSGLGQGEETQYF.

The gene calls are TRBV6-5 and TRBJ2-1; 12 bases agree with TRBD2. The CDR3 is 14 amino acids. From germline, CDR1 is MNHEY and CDR2 SVGAGI. The junction had 5 bases not matched to a gene; V was cut back by 8 bases and J by 6 bases. The CDR3 DNA reads as TGTGCCAGCGAGCCTAGCGGGGGGGCCAATGAGCAGTTCTTC. Encoded protein: CASEPSGGANEQFF.

This clone occurred once. The rearrangement uses TRBV10-3 and TRBJ2-7; maybe TRBD2 (6 bases). The germline CDR1 and CDR2 sequences are ENHRY and SYGVKD. With 2 bases removed from V and 6 bases from J, the gap between germline ends came to 11 bases. The CDR3 consists of 13 residues. This chain's CDR3 is CAISEAGKGEQYF. CDR3 in DNA: TGTGCCATCAGTGAGGCGGGAAAGGGCGAGCAGTACTTC.

The chain combines TRBV3-1 (or the pseudogene TRBV3-2) with TRBJ1-3; D is unresolved. CDR1 is LGHDT and CDR2 is YNNKEL in the germline V gene (reference sequence). The V and J ends lost 1 base and 1 base respectively, with 8 bases between them. The CDR3 has 15 residues. This CDR3 is CASSQGAVSGNTIYF. In nucleotides, the CDR3 is TGTGCCAGCAGCCAAGGTGCGGTGTCTGGAAACACCATATATTTT.

This sequence joins TRBV6-5 and TRBJ2-7; 8 bases are a match to TRBD2. The CDR3 loop spans 16 amino acids. The trim removed 0 bases at V and 7 bases at J, leaving 11 bases unmatched. Germline loops: CDR1 MNHEY, CDR2 SVGAGI. The CDR3, as DNA: TGTGCCAGCAGTTACTCGAGCGAAACTAGCGGTGGTGAGCAGTACTTC. It codes for CASSYSSETSGGEQYF.

This clone showed up just a few times. This chain connects TRBV15 to TRBJ1-6, with D unclear. V lost 1 base and J 8 bases, leaving 6 bases between the germline ends. This CDR3 spans 13 amino acids. Looked up from germline, CDR1 is LNHNV and CDR2 is YYDKDF (reference sequence). The CDR3 loop reads CATSRARDSPLHF. For the CDR3, the DNA is TGTGCCACCAGCAGAGCCCGGGATTCACCCCTCCACTTT. Variable domain in full (rest from reference TRBV15 and TRBJ1-6): DAMVIQNPRYQVTQFGKPVTLSCSQTLNHNVMYWYQQKSSQAPKLLFHYYDKDFNNEADTPDNFQSRRPNTSFCFLDIRSPGLGDTAMYLCATSRARDSPLHFGNGTRLTVT.